This T cell receptor (beta chain) originates from a study of technical replicates of blood from a few donors. Method: immunoSEQ multiplex PCR; TCRdb's copy keeps in-frame clones and lacks some. This table has about 75,000 clones, roughly 90% appearing once. The CDR3 is made up of 17 amino acids. Sequencing input: PBMCs. This sequence originates from a human donor in good health. Some clones in this sample may be carry-over from other donors' samples. The chain links TRBV21-1 to TRBJ2-2; TRBD2 reflects the table's D call only, with no check against the DNA. TRBV21-1 is tagged as a pseudogene. The CDR3 nucleotides read TGTGCCAGCAGCAGGCGGGGGCGGGGACAGAACACCGGGGAGCTGTTTTTT. This gives the protein CASSRRGRGQNTGELFF.